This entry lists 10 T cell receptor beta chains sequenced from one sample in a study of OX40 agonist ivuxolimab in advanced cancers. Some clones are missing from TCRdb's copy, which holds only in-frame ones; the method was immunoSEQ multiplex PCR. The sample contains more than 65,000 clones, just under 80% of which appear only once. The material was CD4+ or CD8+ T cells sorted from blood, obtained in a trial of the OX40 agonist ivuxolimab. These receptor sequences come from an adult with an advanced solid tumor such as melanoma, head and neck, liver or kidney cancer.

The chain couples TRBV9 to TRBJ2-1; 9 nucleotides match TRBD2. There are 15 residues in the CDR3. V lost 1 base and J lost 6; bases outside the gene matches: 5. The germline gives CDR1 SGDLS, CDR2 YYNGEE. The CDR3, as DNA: TGTGCCAGCAGCGTAACTAGCGGGTACATCAATGAGCAGTTCTTC. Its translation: CASSVTSGYINEQFF.

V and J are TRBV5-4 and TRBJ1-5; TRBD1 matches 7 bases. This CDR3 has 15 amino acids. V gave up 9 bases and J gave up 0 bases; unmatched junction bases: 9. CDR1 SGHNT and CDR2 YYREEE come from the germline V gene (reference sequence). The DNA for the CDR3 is TGTGCCACCTCCAGGGGGAGAAATAGCAATCAGCCCCAGCATTTT. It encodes CATSRGRNSNQPQHF.

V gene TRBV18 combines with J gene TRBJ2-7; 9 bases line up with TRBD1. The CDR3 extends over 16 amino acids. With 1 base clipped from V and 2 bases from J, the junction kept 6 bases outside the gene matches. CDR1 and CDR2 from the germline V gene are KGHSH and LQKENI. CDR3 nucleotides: TGTGCCAGCTCACCACAAGGGACAGGGATGACCTACGAGCAGTACTTC. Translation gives CASSPQGTGMTYEQYF.

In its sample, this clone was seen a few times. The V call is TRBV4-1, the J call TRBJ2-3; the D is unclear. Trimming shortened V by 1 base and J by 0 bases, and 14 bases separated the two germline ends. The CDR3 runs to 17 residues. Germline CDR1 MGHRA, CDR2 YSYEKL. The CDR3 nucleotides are TGCGCCAGCAGCCAAGTCGGTCTGGGGTCTAGCACAGATACGCAGTATTTT. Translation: CASSQVGLGSSTDTQYF.

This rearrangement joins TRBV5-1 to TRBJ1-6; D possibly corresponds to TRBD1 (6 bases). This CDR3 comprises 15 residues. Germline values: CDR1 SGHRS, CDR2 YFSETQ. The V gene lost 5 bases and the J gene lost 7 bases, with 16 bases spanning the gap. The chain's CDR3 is CASSPQGFPNSPLHF. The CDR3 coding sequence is TGCGCCAGCAGTCCACAGGGTTTCCCCAATTCACCCCTCCACTTT.

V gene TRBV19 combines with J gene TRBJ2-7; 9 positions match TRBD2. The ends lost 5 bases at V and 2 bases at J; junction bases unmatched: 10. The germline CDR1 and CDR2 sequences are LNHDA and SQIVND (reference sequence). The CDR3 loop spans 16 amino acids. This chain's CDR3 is CASSALVAGATYEQYF. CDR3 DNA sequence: TGTGCCAGTAGTGCCCTCGTAGCGGGGGCCACCTACGAGCAGTACTTC.

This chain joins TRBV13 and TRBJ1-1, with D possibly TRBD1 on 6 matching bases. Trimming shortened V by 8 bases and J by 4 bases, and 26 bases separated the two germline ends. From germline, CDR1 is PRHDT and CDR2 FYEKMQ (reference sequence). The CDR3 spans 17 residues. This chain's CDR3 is CASALSWTAKRGTEAFF. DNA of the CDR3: TGTGCCAGCGCCCTGAGTTGGACAGCTAAACGGGGCACTGAAGCTTTCTTT.

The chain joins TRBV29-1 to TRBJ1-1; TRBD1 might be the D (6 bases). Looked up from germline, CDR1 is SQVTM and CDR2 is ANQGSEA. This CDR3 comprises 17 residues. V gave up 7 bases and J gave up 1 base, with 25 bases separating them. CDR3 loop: CSGSQGSLYLPNTEAFF. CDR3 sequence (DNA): TGCAGCGGATCACAGGGAAGCCTCTACCTCCCGAACACTGAAGCTTTCTTT.

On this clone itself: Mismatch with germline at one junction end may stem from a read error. As DNA, the CDR3 is TGTGCCAGCTCACCACGACCGGGCTATGATTCACCCCTCCACTTT. It translates to CASSPRPGYDSPLHF. This sequence joins TRBV18 and TRBJ1-6; D is unresolved. Germline V gene data show CDR1 as KGHSH and CDR2 as LQKENI. This CDR3 has 15 residues.

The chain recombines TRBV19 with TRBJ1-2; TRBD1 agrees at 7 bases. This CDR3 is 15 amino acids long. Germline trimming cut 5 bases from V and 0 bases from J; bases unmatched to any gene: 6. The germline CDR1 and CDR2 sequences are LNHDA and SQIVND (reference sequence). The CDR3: CASSGTDVTNYGYTF. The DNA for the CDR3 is TGTGCCAGTAGTGGGACAGACGTGACTAACTATGGCTACACCTTC.